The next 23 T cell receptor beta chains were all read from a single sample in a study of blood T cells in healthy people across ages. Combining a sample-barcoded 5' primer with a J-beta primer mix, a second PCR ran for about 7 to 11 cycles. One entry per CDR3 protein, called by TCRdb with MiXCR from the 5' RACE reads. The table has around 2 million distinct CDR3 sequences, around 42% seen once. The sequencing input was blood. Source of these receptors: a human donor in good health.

The CDR3 DNA reads as TGCAGTGCTAGGGAACTGACAGGGGGTGGGACTGAAGCTTTCTTT. As protein: CSARELTGGGTEAFF. This chain uses TRBV20-1 with TRBJ1-1, with TRBD1 matching over 9 bases. The germline CDR1 and CDR2 sequences are DFQATT and SNEGSKA (reference sequence). J lost 5 bases, V lost 3 bases, and 10 bases had no gene match. The CDR3 length is 15 residues.

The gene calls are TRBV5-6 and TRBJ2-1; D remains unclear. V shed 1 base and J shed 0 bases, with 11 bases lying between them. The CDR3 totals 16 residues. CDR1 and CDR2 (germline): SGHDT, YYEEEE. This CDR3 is CASSLLSFGSYNEQFF. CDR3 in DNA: TGTGCCAGCAGCTTGCTGTCATTTGGCTCCTACAATGAGCAGTTCTTC.

CDR3 loop: CSVGDRGDLHKQYF. The CDR3 DNA sequence: TGCAGCGTTGGGGACAGGGGGGACCTACACAAGCAGTACTTC. This chain links TRBV29-1 with TRBJ2-7; 11 bases map to TRBD1. V lost 4 bases to trimming and J lost 8 bases; unmatched junction nucleotides: 10. This CDR3 contains 14 residues. The germline V gene encodes CDR1 SQVTM and CDR2 ANQGSEA.

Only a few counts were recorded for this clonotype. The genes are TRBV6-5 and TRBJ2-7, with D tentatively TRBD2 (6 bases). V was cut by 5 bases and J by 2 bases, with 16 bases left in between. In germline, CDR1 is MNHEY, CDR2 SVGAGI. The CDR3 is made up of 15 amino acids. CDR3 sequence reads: CASSPDGGSPYEQYF. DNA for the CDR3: TGTGCCAGCAGTCCCGATGGGGGGAGCCCCTACGAGCAGTACTTC.

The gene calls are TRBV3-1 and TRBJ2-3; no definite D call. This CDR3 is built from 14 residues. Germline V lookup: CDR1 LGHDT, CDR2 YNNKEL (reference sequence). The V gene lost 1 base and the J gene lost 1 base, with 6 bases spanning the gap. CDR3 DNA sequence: TGTGCCAGCAGCCAAGCAGACGGCACAGATACGCAGTATTTT. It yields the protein CASSQADGTDTQYF.

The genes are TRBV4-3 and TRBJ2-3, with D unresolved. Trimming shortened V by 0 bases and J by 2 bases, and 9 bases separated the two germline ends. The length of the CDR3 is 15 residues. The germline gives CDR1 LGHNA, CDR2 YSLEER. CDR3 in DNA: TGCGCCAGCAGCCAAGAGAATGTTATCACAGATACGCAGTATTTT. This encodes CASSQENVITDTQYF.

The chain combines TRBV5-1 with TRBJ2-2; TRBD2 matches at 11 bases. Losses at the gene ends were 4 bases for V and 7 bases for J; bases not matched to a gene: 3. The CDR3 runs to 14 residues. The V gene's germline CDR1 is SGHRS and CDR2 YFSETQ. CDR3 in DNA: TGCGCCAGCAGCAACGGACTAGCGGGCGGGGAGCTGTTTTTT. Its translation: CASSNGLAGGELFF.

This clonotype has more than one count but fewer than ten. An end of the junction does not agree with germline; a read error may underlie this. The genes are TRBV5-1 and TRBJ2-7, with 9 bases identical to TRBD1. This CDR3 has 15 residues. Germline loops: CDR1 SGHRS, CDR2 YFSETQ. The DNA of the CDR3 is TGCGCCAGCAGCTTAACCGGGACAGGGTCCTCCGAGCAGTACTTC. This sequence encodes CASSLTGTGSSEQYF.

For the CDR3, the DNA is TGCGCCAGCAGCTTGGGACTAGCGGATCCTCCCGATACGCAGTATTTT. Protein product: CASSLGLADPPDTQYF. The chain combines TRBV5-1 with TRBJ2-3, with 9 bases that match TRBD2. This CDR3 has 16 residues. The ends lost 0 bases at V and 6 bases at J; junction bases unmatched: 8. CDR1 and CDR2 (germline): SGHRS, YFSETQ.

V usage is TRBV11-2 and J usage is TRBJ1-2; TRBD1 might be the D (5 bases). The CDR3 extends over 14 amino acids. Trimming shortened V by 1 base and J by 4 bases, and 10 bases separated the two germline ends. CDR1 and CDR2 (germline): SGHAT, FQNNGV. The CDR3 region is CASSLGSRVYGYTF. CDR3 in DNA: TGTGCCAGCAGCTTAGGTAGCAGGGTCTATGGCTACACCTTC.

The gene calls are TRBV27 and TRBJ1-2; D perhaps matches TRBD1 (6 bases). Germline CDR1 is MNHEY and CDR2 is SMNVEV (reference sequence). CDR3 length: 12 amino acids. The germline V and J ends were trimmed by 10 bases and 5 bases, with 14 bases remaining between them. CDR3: CATHLRGYGYTF. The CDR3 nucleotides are TGTGCCACCCACCTTAGGGGGTATGGCTACACCTTC.

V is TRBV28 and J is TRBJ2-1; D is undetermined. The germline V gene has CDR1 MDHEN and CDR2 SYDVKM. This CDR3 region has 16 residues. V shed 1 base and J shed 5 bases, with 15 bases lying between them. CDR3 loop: CASSLSPDVPHNEQFF. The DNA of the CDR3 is TGTGCCAGCAGTTTATCCCCAGACGTCCCCCACAATGAGCAGTTCTTC.

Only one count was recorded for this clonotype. The CDR3 DNA is TGCGCCAGCAGCTTCCTGACTAGCGGTAGATACTTCTACAATGAGCAGTTCTTC. Protein sequence: CASSFLTSGRYFYNEQFF. V usage is TRBV5-1 and J usage is TRBJ2-1; 9 bases line up with TRBD2. This CDR3 comprises 18 residues. Trimming at V came to 2 bases and at J to 3 bases, leaving 12 bases not matched to a gene. Germline assignment: CDR1 SGHRS and CDR2 YFSETQ.

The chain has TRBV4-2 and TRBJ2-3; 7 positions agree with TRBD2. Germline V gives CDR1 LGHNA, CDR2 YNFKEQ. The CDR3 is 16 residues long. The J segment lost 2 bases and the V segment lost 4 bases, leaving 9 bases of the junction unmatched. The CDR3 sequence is CASSLLRGVLTDTQYF. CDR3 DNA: TGTGCCAGCAGCCTTCTACGGGGGGTCCTCACAGATACGCAGTATTTT.

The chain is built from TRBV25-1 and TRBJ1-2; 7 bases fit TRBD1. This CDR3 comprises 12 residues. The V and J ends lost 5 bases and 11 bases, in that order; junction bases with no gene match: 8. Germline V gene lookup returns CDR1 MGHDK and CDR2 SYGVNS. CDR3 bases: TGTGCCAGCAGTCACCGGGACAGAACTTACACCTTC. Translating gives CASSHRDRTYTF.

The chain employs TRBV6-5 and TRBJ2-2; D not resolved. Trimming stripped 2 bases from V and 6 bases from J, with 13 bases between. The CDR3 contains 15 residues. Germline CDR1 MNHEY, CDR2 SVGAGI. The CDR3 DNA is TGTGCCAGCAGTTACCAGACCCCAGGACCCGGGGAGCTGTTTTTT. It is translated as CASSYQTPGPGELFF.

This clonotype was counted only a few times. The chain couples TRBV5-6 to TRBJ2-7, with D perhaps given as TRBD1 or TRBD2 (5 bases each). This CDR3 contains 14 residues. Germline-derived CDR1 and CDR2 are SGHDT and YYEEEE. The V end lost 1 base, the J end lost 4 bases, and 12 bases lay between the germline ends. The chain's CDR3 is CASSLWWGNYEQYF. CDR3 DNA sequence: TGTGCCAGCAGCTTGTGGTGGGGGAATTACGAGCAGTACTTC.

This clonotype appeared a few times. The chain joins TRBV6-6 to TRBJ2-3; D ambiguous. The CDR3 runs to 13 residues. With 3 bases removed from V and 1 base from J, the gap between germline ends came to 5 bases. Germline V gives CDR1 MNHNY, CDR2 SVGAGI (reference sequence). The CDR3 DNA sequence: TGTGCCAGCAGTTATGACCGCACAGATACGCAGTATTTT. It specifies CASSYDRTDTQYF.

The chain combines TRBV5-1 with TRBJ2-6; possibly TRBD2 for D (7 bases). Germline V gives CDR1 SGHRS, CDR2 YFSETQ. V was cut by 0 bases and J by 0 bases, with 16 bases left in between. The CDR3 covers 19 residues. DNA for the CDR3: TGCGCCAGCAGCTTGGCGGTTCTTGGGGGGGCCTCTGGGGCCAACGTCCTGACTTTC. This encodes CASSLAVLGGASGANVLTF.

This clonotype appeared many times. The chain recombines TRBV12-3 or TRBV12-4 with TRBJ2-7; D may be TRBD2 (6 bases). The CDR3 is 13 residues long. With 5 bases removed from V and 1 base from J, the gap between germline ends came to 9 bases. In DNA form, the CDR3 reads TGTGCCAGCAGTGGGACTGGGTCCTACGAGCAGTACTTC. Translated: CASSGTGSYEQYF.

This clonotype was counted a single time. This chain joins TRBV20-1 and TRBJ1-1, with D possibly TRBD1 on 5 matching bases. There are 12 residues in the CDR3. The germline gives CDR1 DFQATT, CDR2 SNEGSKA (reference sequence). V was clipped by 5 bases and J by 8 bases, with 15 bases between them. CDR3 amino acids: CSALSGTVEAFF. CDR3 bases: TGCAGTGCTCTATCCGGGACCGTGGAAGCTTTCTTT.

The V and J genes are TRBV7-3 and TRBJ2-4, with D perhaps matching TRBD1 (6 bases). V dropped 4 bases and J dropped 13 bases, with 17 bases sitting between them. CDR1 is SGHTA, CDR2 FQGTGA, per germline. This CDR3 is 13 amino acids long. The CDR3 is CASSSGQSYGQYF. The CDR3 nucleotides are TGTGCCAGCAGCTCCGGACAGAGCTACGGGCAGTACTTC.

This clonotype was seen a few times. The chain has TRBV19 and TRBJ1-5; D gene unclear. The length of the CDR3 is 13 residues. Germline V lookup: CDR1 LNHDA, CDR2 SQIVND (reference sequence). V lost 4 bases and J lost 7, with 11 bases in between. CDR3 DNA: TGTGCCAGTAGTAGCACAGCGGGCCAGCCCCAGCATTTT. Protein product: CASSSTAGQPQHF.